Sequencing of this T cell receptor (beta chain) was carried out in a study of T cells in Graves' hyperthyroidism and ophthalmopathy. Study observations and caveats: Stable hyperthyroidism and ophthalmopathy were separated using 13 V-J signatures. In the blood, most expanded thyroid clonotypes above 0.001 appeared as well.

As to this clonotype: The antigen remains unidentified.

Subjects aged 18 to 65 presented with newly diagnosed hyperthyroidism of less than 2 months' duration. Uncontrolled infection, other autoimmune disease, pregnancy or lactation disqualified patients from enrolment. The length of the CDR3 is 16 residues. V shed 5 bases and J shed 0 bases, with 13 bases lying between them. Germline-derived CDR1 and CDR2 are SEHNR and FQNEAQ (reference sequence). Amplification of TCR beta CDR3 regions was performed using RNA transcripts as template. HTBI primers were used for first-round RT-PCR of the TCR CDR3. Each CDR3 protein is one row after TCRdb ran MiXCR on the multiplex PCR reads. The sample yields 500,000 to 600,000 distinct CDR3 sequences, just over 45% seen once.

The sample comprised peripheral blood or thyroid tissue (not recorded which). The rearrangement uses TRBV7-9 and TRBJ2-2; D is uncertain. The origin of this receptor is a woman younger than 30 with Graves' hyperthyroidism. CDR3 in amino acids: CASSHRAATNTGELFF. In nucleotides, the CDR3 is TGTGCCAGCAGCCACCGGGCCGCGACGAACACCGGGGAGCTGTTTTTT.